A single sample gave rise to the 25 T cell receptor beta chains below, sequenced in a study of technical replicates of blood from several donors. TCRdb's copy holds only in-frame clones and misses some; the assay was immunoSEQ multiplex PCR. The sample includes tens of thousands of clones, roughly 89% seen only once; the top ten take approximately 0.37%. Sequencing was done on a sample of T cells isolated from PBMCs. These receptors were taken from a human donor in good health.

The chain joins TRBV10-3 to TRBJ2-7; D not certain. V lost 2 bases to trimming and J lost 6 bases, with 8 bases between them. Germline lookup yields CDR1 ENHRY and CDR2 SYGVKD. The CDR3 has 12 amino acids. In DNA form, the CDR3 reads TGTGCCATCAGTGAGAGCGCCGCCGAGCAGTACTTC. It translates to CAISESAAEQYF.

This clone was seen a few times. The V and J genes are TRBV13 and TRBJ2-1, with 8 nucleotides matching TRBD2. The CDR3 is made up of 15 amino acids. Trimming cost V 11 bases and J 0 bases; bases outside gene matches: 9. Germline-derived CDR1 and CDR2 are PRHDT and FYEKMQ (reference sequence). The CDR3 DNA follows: TGTGCCTCGGGATTTAGCGGGGTCTCCTACAATGAGCAGTTCTTC. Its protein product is CASGFSGVSYNEQFF.

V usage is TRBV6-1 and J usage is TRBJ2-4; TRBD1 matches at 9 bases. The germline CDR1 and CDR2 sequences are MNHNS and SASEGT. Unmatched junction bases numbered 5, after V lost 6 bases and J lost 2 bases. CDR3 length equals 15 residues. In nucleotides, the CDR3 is TGTGCCAGCAGCAGGACAGGGGAAACCAAAAACATTCAGTACTTC. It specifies CASSRTGETKNIQYF.

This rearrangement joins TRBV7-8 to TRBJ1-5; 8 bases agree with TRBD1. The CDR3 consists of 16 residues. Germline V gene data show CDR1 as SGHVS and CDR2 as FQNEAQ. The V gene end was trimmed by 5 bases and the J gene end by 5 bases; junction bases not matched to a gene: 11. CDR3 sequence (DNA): TGTGCCAGCAGCAGTGACAGGGGCCTATGGGATCAGCCCCAGCATTTT. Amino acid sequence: CASSSDRGLWDQPQHF.

This chain's CDR3 is CASRPGTSGYYEQYF. CDR3 nucleotide sequence: TGTGCCAGCAGGCCAGGGACTAGCGGCTACTACGAGCAGTACTTC. The chain links TRBV28 to TRBJ2-7; 11 nucleotides agree with TRBD2. CDR1 and CDR2 from the germline V gene are MDHEN and SYDVKM. The V and J ends lost 6 bases and 3 bases, in that order; junction bases with no gene match: 7. The CDR3 contains 15 residues.

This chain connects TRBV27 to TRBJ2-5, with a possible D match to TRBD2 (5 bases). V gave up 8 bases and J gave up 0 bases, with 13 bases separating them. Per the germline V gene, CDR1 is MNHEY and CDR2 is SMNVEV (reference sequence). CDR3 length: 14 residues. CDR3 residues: CASQIRGYQETQYF. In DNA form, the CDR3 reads TGTGCCAGCCAAATCCGCGGGTACCAAGAGACCCAGTACTTC.

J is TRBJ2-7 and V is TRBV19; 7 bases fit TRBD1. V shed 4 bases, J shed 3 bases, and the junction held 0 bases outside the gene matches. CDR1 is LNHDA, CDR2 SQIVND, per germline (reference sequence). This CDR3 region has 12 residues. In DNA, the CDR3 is TGTGCCAGTAGTACAGGGGGCTACGAGCAGTACTTC. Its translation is CASSTGGYEQYF. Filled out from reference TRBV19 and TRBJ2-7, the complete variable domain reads DGGITQSPKYLFRKEGQNVTLSCEQNLNHDAMYWYRQDPGQGLRLIYYSQIVNDFQKGDIAEGYSVSREKKESFPLTVTSAQKNPTAFYLCASSTGGYEQYFGPGTRLTVT.

CDR3 amino acids: CASSSERELNEQFF. The CDR3 bases are TGTGCCAGCAGCTCAGAGCGGGAGCTGAATGAGCAGTTCTTC. The chain is built from TRBV7-8 and TRBJ2-1; 8 nucleotides align to TRBD2. This CDR3 has 14 amino acids. V lost 4 bases and J lost 7; bases outside the gene matches: 6. Germline V gene lookup returns CDR1 SGHVS and CDR2 FQNEAQ.

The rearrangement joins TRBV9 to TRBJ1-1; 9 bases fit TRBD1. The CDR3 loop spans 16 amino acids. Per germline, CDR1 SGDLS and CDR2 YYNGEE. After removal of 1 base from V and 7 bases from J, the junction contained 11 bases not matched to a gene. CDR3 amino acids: CASSVHDRGYSGEAFF. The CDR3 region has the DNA TGTGCCAGCAGCGTACATGACAGGGGGTATAGTGGTGAAGCTTTCTTT.

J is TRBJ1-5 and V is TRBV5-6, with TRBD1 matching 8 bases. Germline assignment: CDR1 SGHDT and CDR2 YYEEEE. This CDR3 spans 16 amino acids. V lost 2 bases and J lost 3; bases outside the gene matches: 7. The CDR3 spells CASSFTGGKVNQPQHF. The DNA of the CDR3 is TGTGCCAGCAGCTTTACAGGGGGTAAGGTCAATCAGCCCCAGCATTTT.

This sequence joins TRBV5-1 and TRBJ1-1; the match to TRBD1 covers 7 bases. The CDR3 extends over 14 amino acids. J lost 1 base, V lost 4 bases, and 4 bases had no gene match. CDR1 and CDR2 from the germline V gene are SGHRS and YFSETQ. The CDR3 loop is CASSLQGPNTEAFF. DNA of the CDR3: TGCGCCAGCAGCCTACAGGGGCCGAACACTGAAGCTTTCTTT.

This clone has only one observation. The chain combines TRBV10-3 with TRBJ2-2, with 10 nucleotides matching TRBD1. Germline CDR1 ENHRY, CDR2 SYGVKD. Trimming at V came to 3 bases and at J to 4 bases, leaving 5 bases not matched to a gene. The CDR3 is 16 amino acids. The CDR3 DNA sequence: TGTGCCATCAGTGATAGGGACAGGGGTGGCACCGGGGAGCTGTTTTTT. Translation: CAISDRDRGGTGELFF.

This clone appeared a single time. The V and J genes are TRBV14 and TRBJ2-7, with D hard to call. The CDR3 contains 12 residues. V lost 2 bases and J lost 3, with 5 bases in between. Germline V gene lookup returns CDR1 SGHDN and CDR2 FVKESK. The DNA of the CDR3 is TGTGCCAGCAGCCAAATCGGCTACGAGCAGTACTTC. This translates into CASSQIGYEQYF.

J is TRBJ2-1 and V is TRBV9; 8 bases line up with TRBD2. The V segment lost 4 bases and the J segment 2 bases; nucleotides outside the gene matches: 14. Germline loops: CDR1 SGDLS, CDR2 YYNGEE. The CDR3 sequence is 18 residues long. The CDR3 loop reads CASSPRTGGRGTYNEQFF. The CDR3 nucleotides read TGTGCCAGCAGCCCCCGAACGGGAGGGAGAGGAACCTACAATGAGCAGTTCTTC.

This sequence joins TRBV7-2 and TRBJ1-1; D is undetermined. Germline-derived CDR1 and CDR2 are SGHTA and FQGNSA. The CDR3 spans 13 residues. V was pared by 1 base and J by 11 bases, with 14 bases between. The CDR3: CASSLDYAGLAFF. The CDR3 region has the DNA TGTGCCAGCAGCTTAGATTACGCAGGTTTGGCTTTCTTT.

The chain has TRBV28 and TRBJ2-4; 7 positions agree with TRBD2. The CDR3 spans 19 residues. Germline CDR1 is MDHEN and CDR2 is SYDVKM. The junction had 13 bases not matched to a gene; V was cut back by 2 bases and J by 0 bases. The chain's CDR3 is CASSLPSGLILAAKNIQYF. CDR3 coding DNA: TGTGCCAGCAGTTTACCTAGCGGTTTGATTTTAGCAGCCAAAAACATTCAGTACTTC.

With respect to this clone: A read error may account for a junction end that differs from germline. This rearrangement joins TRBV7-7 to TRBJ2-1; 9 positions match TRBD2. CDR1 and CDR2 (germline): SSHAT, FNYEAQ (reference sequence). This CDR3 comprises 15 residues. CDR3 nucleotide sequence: TGTGCTAGCAGCTTAGGTAGCGGGAGACTTAATGAGCAGTTCTTC. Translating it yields CASSLGSGRLNEQFF.

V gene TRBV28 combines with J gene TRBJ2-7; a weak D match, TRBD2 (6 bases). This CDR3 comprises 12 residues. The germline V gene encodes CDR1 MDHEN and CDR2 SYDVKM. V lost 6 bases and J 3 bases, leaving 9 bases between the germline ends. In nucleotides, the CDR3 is TGTGCCAGCAGAACGCGGGGCTACGAGCAGTACTTC. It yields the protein CASRTRGYEQYF.

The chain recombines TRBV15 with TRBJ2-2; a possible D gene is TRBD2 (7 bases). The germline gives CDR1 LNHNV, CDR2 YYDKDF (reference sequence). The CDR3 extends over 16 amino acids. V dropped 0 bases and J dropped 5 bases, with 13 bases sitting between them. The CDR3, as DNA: TGTGCCACCAGCAGAGATTCGGGGGGCGCGACCGGGGAGCTGTTTTTT. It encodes CATSRDSGGATGELFF.

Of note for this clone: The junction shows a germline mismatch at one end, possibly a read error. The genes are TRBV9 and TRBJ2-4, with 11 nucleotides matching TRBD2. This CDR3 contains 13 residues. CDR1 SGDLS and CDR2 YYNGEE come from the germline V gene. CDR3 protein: CASSETSGSTGHF. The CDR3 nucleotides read TGTGCCAGCAGCGAAACTAGCGGGAGCACCGGTCACTTC.

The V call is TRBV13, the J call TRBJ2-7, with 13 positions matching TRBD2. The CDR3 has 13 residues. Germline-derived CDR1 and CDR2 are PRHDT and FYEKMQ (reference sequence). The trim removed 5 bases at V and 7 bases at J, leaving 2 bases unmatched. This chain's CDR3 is CASSTTSGGEQYF. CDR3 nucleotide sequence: TGTGCCAGCAGCACGACTAGCGGGGGGGAGCAGTACTTC.

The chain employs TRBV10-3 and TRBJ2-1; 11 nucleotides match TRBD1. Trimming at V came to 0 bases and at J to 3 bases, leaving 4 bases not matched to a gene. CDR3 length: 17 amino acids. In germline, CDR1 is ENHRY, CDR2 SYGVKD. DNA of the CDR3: TGTGCCATCAGTGAGTCTACCGGGACAGGGGGCTACAATGAGCAGTTCTTC. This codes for CAISESTGTGGYNEQFF.

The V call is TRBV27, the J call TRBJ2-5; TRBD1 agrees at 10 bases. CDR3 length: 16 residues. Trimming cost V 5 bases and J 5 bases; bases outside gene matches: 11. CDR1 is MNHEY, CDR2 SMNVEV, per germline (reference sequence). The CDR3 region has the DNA TGTGCCAGCAGTAGCCGAGTATTGGACAGGGGGGAGACCCAGTACTTC. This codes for CASSSRVLDRGETQYF.

The CDR3, as DNA: TGTGCCAGCAGTTGGACAGTTTTATCAGGTGGCTACACCTTC. This sequence encodes CASSWTVLSGGYTF. This sequence joins TRBV6-1 and TRBJ1-2, with D perhaps TRBD1 (6 bases). Germline assignment: CDR1 MNHNS and CDR2 SASEGT. The V end lost 5 bases, the J end lost 7 bases, and 17 bases lay between the germline ends. The CDR3 is 14 residues long.

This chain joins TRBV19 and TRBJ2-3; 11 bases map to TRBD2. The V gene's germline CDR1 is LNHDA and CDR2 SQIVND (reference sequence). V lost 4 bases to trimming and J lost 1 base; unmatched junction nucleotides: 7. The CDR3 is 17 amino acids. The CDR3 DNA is TGTGCCAGTAGTACATTACAACTAGCGGGAGGCACAGATACGCAGTATTTT. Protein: CASSTLQLAGGTDTQYF. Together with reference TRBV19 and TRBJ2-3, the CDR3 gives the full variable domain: DGGITQSPKYLFRKEGQNVTLSCEQNLNHDAMYWYRQDPGQGLRLIYYSQIVNDFQKGDIAEGYSVSREKKESFPLTVTSAQKNPTAFYLCASSTLQLAGGTDTQYFGPGTRLTVL.